Shown below are 22 T cell receptor beta chains from a single sample sequenced in a study of CD8+ T cells in alopecia areata. Once sorted, CD4+ cells from about five patients yielded CD25+CD127- cells. RNA was isolated and reverse transcribed to cDNA, the sequencing template. The data were produced by immunoSEQ multiplex PCR, yet TCRdb's version contains in-frame clones alone and is incomplete. The sample holds roughly 13,000 clones; approximately 58% are singletons and the top ten take roughly 3.9%. Sequencing used CD4+ Tregs sorted from blood. The receptor source for this set is a human donor with alopecia areata.

The chain couples TRBV2 to TRBJ1-2; D gene unclear. The germline V and J ends were trimmed by 4 bases and 4 bases, with 10 bases remaining between them. Germline V gene data show CDR1 as SNHLY and CDR2 as FYNNEI. CDR3 length: 13 amino acids. The CDR3 DNA is TGTGCCAGCAGTGTCACCTTGAGCTATGGCTACACCTTC. Its translation is CASSVTLSYGYTF.

Here the CDR3 reads CASSFVTAGGLGQYF. For the CDR3, the DNA is TGTGCCAGCAGCTTTGTTACGGCGGGAGGTCTCGGACAGTACTTC. V is TRBV5-6 and J is TRBJ2-5, with TRBD2 matching over 8 bases. Per the germline V gene, CDR1 is SGHDT and CDR2 is YYEEEE. The CDR3 covers 15 residues. With 2 bases clipped from V and 11 bases from J, the junction kept 14 bases outside the gene matches.

This sequence joins TRBV18 and TRBJ2-1; 14 bases agree with TRBD2. This CDR3 is built from 17 residues. Germline assignment: CDR1 KGHSH and CDR2 LQKENI. V trimming: 3 bases; J trimming: 8 bases; junction bases outside the gene matches: 9. CDR3 region: CASSPGTSGRKGYEQFF. The CDR3 DNA is TGTGCCAGCTCACCGGGGACTAGCGGGAGAAAGGGCTATGAGCAGTTCTTC.

The rearrangement uses TRBV10-2 and TRBJ2-3; D unresolved. The ends were cut back, 3 bases at V and 2 bases at J, with 3 bases in the middle. CDR3 length: 12 amino acids. Germline V gives CDR1 WSHSY, CDR2 SAAADI. The CDR3 DNA is TGCGCCAGCAGTGACCCCACAGATACGCAGTATTTT. The encoded protein is CASSDPTDTQYF.

The J gene is TRBJ2-6, the V gene TRBV10-3; 9 bases are shared with TRBD1. This CDR3 has 20 amino acids. Germline V lookup: CDR1 ENHRY, CDR2 SYGVKD. Trimming cost V 3 bases and J 4 bases; bases outside gene matches: 16. This CDR3 is CAISDRKNTGGAAGANVLTF. CDR3 nucleotides: TGTGCCATCAGTGATCGGAAAAACACAGGGGGCGCCGCGGGGGCCAACGTCCTGACTTTC.

This clone has only one observation. The rearrangement uses TRBV7-9 and TRBJ2-1, with 8 bases identical to TRBD1. CDR1 SEHNR and CDR2 FQNEAQ come from the germline V gene (reference sequence). The CDR3 totals 19 residues. The V segment lost 3 bases and the J segment 0 bases; nucleotides outside the gene matches: 13. CDR3 in amino acids: CASSFRTGRKSPSYNEQFF. In DNA, the CDR3 is TGTGCCAGCAGCTTCCGGACAGGGAGGAAGAGTCCCTCCTACAATGAGCAGTTCTTC.

V gene TRBV19 combines with J gene TRBJ1-5, with 10 bases fitting TRBD1. The CDR3 contains 16 residues. The V gene's germline CDR1 is LNHDA and CDR2 SQIVND (reference sequence). V lost 6 bases to trimming and J lost 9 bases; unmatched junction nucleotides: 14. The CDR3 bases are TGTGCCAGTAGCATCCTTTCCGGGACAGGGGCGATGCCCCAGCATTTT. Its translation: CASSILSGTGAMPQHF.

This rearrangement joins TRBV11-3 to TRBJ2-2, with D unresolved. CDR1 is SGHNT, CDR2 YENEEA, per germline. V shed 4 bases and J shed 0 bases, with 6 bases lying between them. This CDR3 region has 14 residues. CDR3 sequence reads: CASSSQANTGELFF. CDR3 bases: TGTGCCAGCAGCTCCCAAGCGAACACCGGGGAGCTGTTTTTT.

The V call is TRBV28, the J call TRBJ2-3; D uncertain. V lost 3 bases and J 0 bases, leaving 10 bases between the germline ends. Germline assignment: CDR1 MDHEN and CDR2 SYDVKM. The CDR3 totals 15 residues. Here the CDR3 reads CASSLYGSSTDTQYF. In DNA, the CDR3 is TGTGCCAGCAGTTTGTATGGGTCCAGCACAGATACGCAGTATTTT. Variable domain in full (rest from reference TRBV28 and TRBJ2-3): DVKVTQSSRYLVKRTGEKVFLECVQDMDHENMFWYRQDPGLGLRLIYFSYDVKMKEKGDIPEGYSVSREKKERFSLILESASTNQTSMYLCASSLYGSSTDTQYFGPGTRLTVL.

The chain uses TRBV6-6 and TRBJ2-1; 10 nucleotides agree with TRBD2. Trimming removed 4 bases from V and 14 bases from J; junction bases left unmatched: 5. CDR1 MNHNY and CDR2 SVGAGI come from the germline V gene (reference sequence). There are 12 residues in the CDR3. The CDR3 loop reads CASSSTGTSEFF. The CDR3 nucleotides are TGTGCCAGCAGTTCTACCGGGACTAGCGAGTTCTTC.

A few counts support this clone. The J gene is TRBJ2-1, the V gene TRBV6-1, with 9 positions matching TRBD2. This CDR3 has 18 amino acids. In germline, CDR1 is MNHNS, CDR2 SASEGT. V gave up 3 bases and J gave up 0 bases; unmatched junction bases: 9. The CDR3 DNA reads as TGTGCCAGCAGTGATAGCGGGAGCTGGGAAAGCTCCTACAATGAGCAGTTCTTC. Its translation is CASSDSGSWESSYNEQFF.

The chain employs TRBV29-1 and TRBJ2-1; 14 bases fit TRBD2. CDR3 size: 14 residues. CDR1 and CDR2 from the germline V gene are SQVTM and ANQGSEA. V was pared by 4 bases and J by 14 bases, with 10 bases of the junction left unmatched. The DNA for the CDR3 is TGCAGCGTTGTAATAGGGACTAGCGGGAGTAGGAAGTTCTTC. Its translation: CSVVIGTSGSRKFF.

The J gene is TRBJ2-3, the V gene TRBV28; D might be TRBD2 (5 bases). V gave up 3 bases and J gave up 4 bases, with 23 bases separating them. Looked up from germline, CDR1 is MDHEN and CDR2 is SYDVKM. The CDR3 spans 18 residues. The CDR3 nucleotides read TGTGCCAGCAGTTTGGAGCCCTCGGGTGGGAGCAGGTCAGATACGCAGTATTTT. Translated: CASSLEPSGGSRSDTQYF.

This clone has a handful of counts. The chain couples TRBV5-1 to TRBJ1-2, with TRBD1 as a possible D gene (5 bases). Between the trimmed V and J ends, which lost 0 bases and 7 bases, there was a span of 7 bases. This CDR3 has 12 residues. The germline gives CDR1 SGHRS, CDR2 YFSETQ. The DNA of the CDR3 is TGCGCCAGCAGCTTGGTCGGGGGTGGCTACACCTTC. This codes for CASSLVGGGYTF.

In its sample, this clone was seen a few times. The J gene is TRBJ2-2, the V gene TRBV27; no clear D gene. From germline, CDR1 is MNHEY and CDR2 SMNVEV (reference sequence). V was shortened by 5 bases and J by 1 base, with 5 bases between the two germline ends. This CDR3 is 13 amino acids long. The CDR3 loop is CASSGMNTGELFF. The CDR3 region has the DNA TGTGCCAGCAGTGGGATGAACACCGGGGAGCTGTTTTTT.

The chain uses TRBV7-3 and TRBJ2-3; 10 nucleotides match TRBD2. Germline V lookup: CDR1 SGHTA, CDR2 FQGTGA. CDR3 size: 15 residues. V was pared by 5 bases and J by 2 bases, with 4 bases of the junction left unmatched. As DNA, the CDR3 is TGTGCCAGCAGCCGAGCGGGAGGGGACACAGATACGCAGTATTTT. This sequence encodes CASSRAGGDTDTQYF.

The V gene is TRBV27, the J gene TRBJ1-2; maybe TRBD1 (5 bases). The V end was cut by 3 bases, the J end by 2 bases, with 13 bases between. The CDR3 has 15 amino acids. CDR1 and CDR2 (germline): MNHEY, SMNVEV (reference sequence). The CDR3 region is CASSLQGRTNYGYTF. The CDR3 DNA follows: TGTGCCAGCAGTTTGCAGGGCAGAACCAACTATGGCTACACCTTC.

This chain's CDR3 is CASSWGLNTGELFF. The DNA of the CDR3 is TGTGCCAGCAGTTGGGGACTAAACACCGGGGAGCTGTTTTTT. J is TRBJ2-2 and V is TRBV27; 7 positions agree with TRBD2. J was trimmed by 2 bases and V by 4 bases; bases with no gene match: 1. The CDR3 totals 14 residues. Germline V gene sequence: CDR1 MNHEY, CDR2 SMNVEV (reference sequence).

This clone was counted only a few times. The rearrangement joins TRBV7-9 to TRBJ1-1; D uncertain. The germline gives CDR1 SEHNR, CDR2 FQNEAQ (reference sequence). There are 13 residues in the CDR3. Trimming stripped 6 bases from V and 3 bases from J, with 11 bases between. The CDR3 sequence: CASRDPLDTEAFF. The DNA for the CDR3 is TGTGCCAGCAGGGACCCATTAGACACTGAAGCTTTCTTT.

Comments on this clone: One end of the junction varies from germline; a read error may be responsible. This same CDR3 is encoded by further DNA sequences in the sample. The chain links TRBV19 to TRBJ2-1; D might be TRBD1 (6 bases). CDR3 length: 15 residues. Germline CDR1 LNHDA, CDR2 SQIVND (reference sequence). The CDR3 region is CASSPRGDTWNEQFF. CDR3 DNA sequence: TGTGCCAGTAGTCCCCGAGGGGACACTTGGAATGAACAGTTCTTC.

For the CDR3, the DNA is TGCGCCAGCAGCTCAACAGGACAGGTGTACTCTGGAAACACCATATATTTT. Translation: CASSSTGQVYSGNTIYF. V usage is TRBV5-1 and J usage is TRBJ1-3; 7 bases match TRBD1. The ends lost 3 bases at V and 0 bases at J; junction bases unmatched: 9. CDR1 is SGHRS and CDR2 is YFSETQ in the germline V gene. The CDR3 is 17 amino acids.

J is TRBJ2-7 and V is TRBV6-5; perhaps TRBD1 as D (5 bases). Trimming took 0 bases from V and 4 from J, leaving 13 bases between them. Looked up from germline, CDR1 is MNHEY and CDR2 is SVGAGI. The CDR3 spans 15 residues. CDR3 bases: TGTGCCAGCAGTTACTCGCAGGGCGTGCTTTACGAGCAGTACTTC. Translation gives CASSYSQGVLYEQYF.